Presented here are 17 T cell receptor beta chains from one specimen sequenced in a study of blood T cell repertoires in COVID-19. This table comes from immunoSEQ multiplex PCR, and its TCRdb copy is limited to in-frame clones, with some not included. Among under 35,000 clones listed, 88% were seen once. The sequencing input was peripheral blood. The receptors were gathered from a human donor in a cohort sampled during active COVID-19.

The chain couples TRBV30 to TRBJ1-2; 9 bases fit TRBD1. Germline V CDR1 and CDR2: GTSNPN, SVGIG (reference sequence). V shed 5 bases and J 0 bases; nucleotides not matched to a gene: 7. This CDR3 contains 15 residues. DNA of the CDR3: TGTGCCTGGCCGGACAGGGGAATTCCTAACTATGGCTACACCTTC. This translates into CAWPDRGIPNYGYTF.

CDR3 bases: TGTGCCAGCAGTGCGGGGTTTGACACTGAAGCTTTCTTT. This gives the protein CASSAGFDTEAFF. The chain links TRBV6-4 to TRBJ1-1; D is ambiguous. There are 13 residues in the CDR3. V was shortened by 4 bases and J by 3 bases, with 9 bases between the two germline ends. Germline CDR1 reads MRHNA; CDR2 reads SNTAGT.

J is TRBJ2-1 and V is TRBV9, with TRBD2 matching 11 bases. CDR3 length: 15 amino acids. Looked up from germline, CDR1 is SGDLS and CDR2 is YYNGEE. V gave up 3 bases and J gave up 3 bases; unmatched junction bases: 2. CDR3 protein: CASSGGTSGYNEQFF. CDR3 nucleotide sequence: TGTGCCAGCAGCGGCGGGACTAGCGGCTACAATGAGCAGTTCTTC.

The rearrangement joins TRBV12-2 to TRBJ2-4; the table's TRBD1 call for D was not verified on the DNA. TRBV12-2 constitutes a pseudogene. This CDR3 contains 17 residues. CDR3 loop: CASRLIVSRTGMYIQYF. CDR3 DNA: TGTGCAAGTCGCTTAATTGTTAGCCGGACAGGGATGTACATTCAGTACTTC.

This rearrangement joins TRBV30 to TRBJ1-1; D not certain. The CDR3 runs 11 residues. Germline V lookup: CDR1 GTSNPN, CDR2 SVGIG (reference sequence). V lost 4 bases to trimming and J lost 4 bases, with 7 bases between them. CDR3 in DNA: TGTGCCTGGAAGTCCGGCACTGAAGCTTTCTTT. It translates to CAWKSGTEAFF.

The V gene is TRBV4-2, the J gene TRBJ2-7, with 8 bases fitting TRBD2. CDR1 and CDR2 (germline): LGHNA, YNFKEQ. After removal of 3 bases from V and 3 bases from J, the junction contained 7 bases not matched to a gene. The CDR3 contains 15 residues. This CDR3 is CASSHPLAGGYEQYF. Written as DNA, the CDR3 is TGTGCCAGCAGCCACCCCCTTGCGGGGGGCTACGAGCAGTACTTC.

V gene TRBV7-8 combines with J gene TRBJ1-5; 9 bases align to TRBD1. The CDR3 is 18 amino acids. The V gene end was trimmed by 4 bases and the J gene end by 0 bases; junction bases not matched to a gene: 10. The germline V gene encodes CDR1 SGHVS and CDR2 FQNEAQ. CDR3 sequence (DNA): TGTGCCAGCAGCTCCGGGGGACAGGGTGGGCTTAGCAATCAGCCCCAGCATTTT. Translation: CASSSGGQGGLSNQPQHF.

The chain is built from TRBV27 and TRBJ2-5, with 9 positions matching TRBD1. The CDR3 contains 15 residues. V shed 2 bases and J 5 bases; nucleotides not matched to a gene: 6. Germline CDR1 reads MNHEY; CDR2 reads SMNVEV (reference sequence). The CDR3 is CASSLAGQGTETQYF. Here the CDR3 DNA reads TGTGCCAGCAGTTTAGCGGGACAGGGTACGGAGACCCAGTACTTC.

The chain couples TRBV9 to TRBJ1-4; 11 positions agree with TRBD1. Germline V lookup: CDR1 SGDLS, CDR2 YYNGEE. This CDR3 comprises 16 residues. V lost 0 bases to trimming and J lost 7 bases; unmatched junction nucleotides: 5. CDR3: CASSVGAGTGGEKLFF. The CDR3 DNA is TGTGCCAGCAGCGTAGGGGCCGGGACAGGGGGTGAAAAACTGTTTTTT. The full variable domain, with the rest looked up from reference TRBV9 and TRBJ1-4, is DSGVTQTPKHLITATGQRVTLRCSPRSGDLSVYWYQQSLDQGLQFLIQYYNGEERAKGNILERFSAQQFPDLHSELNLSSLELGDSALYFCASSVGAGTGGEKLFFGSGTQLSVL.

The chain links TRBV7-9 to TRBJ2-3, with TRBD1 matching over 10 bases. Germline V lookup: CDR1 SEHNR, CDR2 FQNEAQ (reference sequence). The junction had 17 bases not matched to a gene; V was cut back by 5 bases and J by 3 bases. This CDR3 region has 19 residues. In DNA, the CDR3 is TGTGCCAGCAGCCCCACTCCTCCGGGGACAGGGGCCGAAACAGATACGCAGTATTTT. As protein: CASSPTPPGTGAETDTQYF.

The J gene is TRBJ2-1, the V gene TRBV6-2 or TRBV6-3; 10 bases map to TRBD2. The CDR3 runs to 20 residues. The germline V gene encodes CDR1 MNHEY and CDR2 SVGEGT. Trimming cost V 0 bases and J 1 base; bases outside gene matches: 12. The CDR3 DNA follows: TGTGCCAGCAGTTACTCGATGTTCCAGCGGGGGGGCCGATCCTACAATGAGCAGTTCTTC. Translating it yields CASSYSMFQRGGRSYNEQFF.

The rearrangement joins TRBV28 to TRBJ1-5; D remains unclear. This CDR3 comprises 14 residues. Germline V gene lookup returns CDR1 MDHEN and CDR2 SYDVKM. V was shortened by 5 bases and J by 6 bases, with 14 bases between the two germline ends. Here the CDR3 reads CASSRDRGGQPQHF. In nucleotides, the CDR3 is TGTGCCAGCAGTCGGGATCGCGGCGGTCAGCCCCAGCATTTT. The whole variable domain, filled in from reference TRBV28 and TRBJ1-5, reads DVKVTQSSRYLVKRTGEKVFLECVQDMDHENMFWYRQDPGLGLRLIYFSYDVKMKEKGDIPEGYSVSREKKERFSLILESASTNQTSMYLCASSRDRGGQPQHFGDGTRLSIL.

The V and J genes are TRBV19 and TRBJ1-3; no reliable D call. V shed 8 bases and J shed 4 bases, with 9 bases lying between them. The CDR3 spans 12 residues. Germline V gene lookup returns CDR1 LNHDA and CDR2 SQIVND (reference sequence). This CDR3 reads CASQIPGNTIYF. Written as DNA, the CDR3 is TGTGCCAGTCAAATTCCCGGAAACACCATATATTTT.

The chain carries TRBV6-2 or TRBV6-3 and TRBJ2-1; 8 bases are shared with TRBD2. Looked up from germline, CDR1 is MNHEY and CDR2 is SVGEGT. This CDR3 is 15 amino acids long. V gave up 5 bases and J gave up 3 bases; unmatched junction bases: 6. DNA for the CDR3: TGTGCCAGCAGTCAGTTAGCGGGGAGCTACAATGAGCAGTTCTTC. This translates into CASSQLAGSYNEQFF.

The J gene is TRBJ1-4, the V gene TRBV13, with 8 bases that match TRBD1. The V and J ends lost 5 bases and 10 bases, in that order; junction bases with no gene match: 12. CDR1 and CDR2 (germline): PRHDT, FYEKMQ (reference sequence). CDR3 length equals 15 residues. The CDR3 is CASSAKGQGHGKLFF. CDR3 sequence (DNA): TGTGCCAGCAGCGCAAAAGGACAGGGACATGGAAAACTGTTTTTT.

CDR3 nucleotides: TGTGCCAGCAGCCCAGGGGGGAACGCAGATACGCAGTATTTT. Translating gives CASSPGGNADTQYF. V and J are TRBV9 and TRBJ2-3; a possible D gene is TRBD1 (7 bases). Trimming took 4 bases from V and 4 from J, leaving 13 bases between them. The CDR3 totals 14 residues. Germline loops: CDR1 SGDLS, CDR2 YYNGEE.

The gene calls are TRBV9 and TRBJ2-7; TRBD1 aligns across 8 bases. Trimming removed 4 bases from V and 2 bases from J; junction bases left unmatched: 8. There are 15 residues in the CDR3. Germline CDR1 reads SGDLS; CDR2 reads YYNGEE. The CDR3 region has the DNA TGTGCCAGCAGCCCCCAAATACAGGGGGCCTACGAGCAGTACTTC. This sequence encodes CASSPQIQGAYEQYF.